This record covers a single TCR beta chain. The data are from a study of shared clonotypes between healthy human individuals. Whole-study context: Researchers drew samples from a couple of women and three men aged 18 to 49.

The donor population consisted of healthy HIV-negative adults with no recent acute infections or vaccinations. TCRdb's copy holds only in-frame clones and misses some; the assay was immunoSEQ multiplex PCR. The sample lists approximately 500,000 clones; about 95% were seen once. The V gene lost 1 base and the J gene lost 1 base, with 14 bases spanning the gap. This CDR3 is built from 17 residues. The germline V gene encodes CDR1 MDHEN and CDR2 SYDVKM. Sequencing was performed on naive CD4+ T cells sorted from blood. Subset specified: CD45RA+ positively selected. V and J are TRBV28 and TRBJ2-1; possibly TRBD2 for D (6 bases). This receptor was identified in a young woman in good health. CDR3 coding DNA: TGTGCCAGCAGTTTATCTTGGCTAGCGTCTTCCTACAATGAGCAGTTCTTC. Protein product: CASSLSWLASSYNEQFF.